This T cell receptor beta chain was observed in a study of T cell responses to AZD1222 COVID-19 vaccine. Study outcomes and limitations: Mostly white British, mostly female donors; authors suggested clonal diversity may be underestimated. Among those given AZD1222, only five to seven were seropositive at baseline. Two AZD1222 administrations were followed by greater Spike-specific TCR breadth and depth. CD4 TCRs covered the whole spike, strongest at regions 160-218 and 743-854.

The CDR3 loop spans 15 amino acids. CDR1 is ENHRY, CDR2 SYGVKD, per germline. Trimming removed 0 bases at V and 8 bases at J, with 16 bases between. Details on this clone: As yet, its antigen is unknown.

Profiling relied on immunoSEQ multiplex PCR, and the TCRdb table lists in-frame clones only, not all of them. The table lists over 85,000 clones, about 90% of them singletons. The starting material was peripheral blood, obtained on day 0 of AZD1222 vaccination. This chain uses TRBV10-3 with TRBJ1-2, with D unresolved. This receptor was taken from an adult in good health. The CDR3: CAISESAGRVGGYTF. In DNA, the CDR3 is TGTGCCATCAGTGAGTCGGCAGGCCGGGTGGGAGGCTACACCTTC.